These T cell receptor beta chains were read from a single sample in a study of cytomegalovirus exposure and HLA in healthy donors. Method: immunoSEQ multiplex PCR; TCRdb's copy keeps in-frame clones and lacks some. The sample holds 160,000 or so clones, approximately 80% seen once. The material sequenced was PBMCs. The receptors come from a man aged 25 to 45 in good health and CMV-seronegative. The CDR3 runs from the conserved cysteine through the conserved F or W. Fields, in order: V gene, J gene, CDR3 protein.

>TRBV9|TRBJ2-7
CASSSTRRDTFYEQYF
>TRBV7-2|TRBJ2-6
CASSLELSPSARALTF
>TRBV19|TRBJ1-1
CAIISPCEAFF
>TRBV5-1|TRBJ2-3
CASSLDRVKTDTQYF
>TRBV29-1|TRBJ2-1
CSVPIAGSYNEQFF
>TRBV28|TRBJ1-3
CASFESGNTIYF
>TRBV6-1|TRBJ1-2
CASSEQGNPTYGYTF
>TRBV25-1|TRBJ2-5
CASSSGTSGETQYF
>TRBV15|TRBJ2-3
CATSNPGTFTDTQYF
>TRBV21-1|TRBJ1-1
CASSKGVEPNTEAFF
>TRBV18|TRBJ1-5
CASSTSGGSQPQHF
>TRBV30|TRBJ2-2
CAWRGLAGTGELFF
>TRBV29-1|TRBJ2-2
CSVQGGQNTGELFF
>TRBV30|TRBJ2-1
CAWSVMATPSSYNEQFF
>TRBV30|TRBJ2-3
CAWRVADTQYF
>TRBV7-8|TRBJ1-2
CASSPTGNYGYTF
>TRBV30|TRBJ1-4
CAWSLRAEEKLFF
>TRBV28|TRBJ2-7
CASSSLTGRAYEQYF
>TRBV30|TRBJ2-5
CAWSTAGGSWETQYF
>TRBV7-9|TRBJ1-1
CASSFTGVAEAFF